The entry that follows covers one T cell receptor (beta chain) sequence. RNA transcripts gave rise to amplified TCR beta CDR3 regions. First-round RT-PCR with HTBI primers amplified the TCR CDR3 region. TCRdb reprocessed the multiplex PCR reads with MiXCR, giving one entry per CDR3 protein. The profile covers approximately 610,000 distinct CDR3 sequences, with roughly 14% appearing a single time and around 4% taken by the ten largest. Disease lasting under 3 months, a NOSPECS grade of at least 4, and a Clinical Activity Score of at least 3 were features of the ophthalmopathy patients. A patient was excluded if there was uncontrolled infection, other autoimmune disease, pregnancy or lactation. This specimen comes from a study of T cells in Graves' hyperthyroidism and ophthalmopathy. Trimming took 1 base from V and 2 from J, leaving 12 bases between them. The germline CDR1 and CDR2 sequences are MGHRA and YSYEKL. This CDR3 has 15 amino acids.

This TCR was recovered from a woman aged 40 to 50 with Graves' ophthalmopathy. This rearrangement joins TRBV4-1 to TRBJ2-7, with a tentative D call TRBD1 (5 bases). Sequencing was carried out using blood. CDR3 nucleotide sequence: TGCGCCAGCAGCCAAGTTCGGACATCTCCCTACGAGCAGTACTTC. It specifies CASSQVRTSPYEQYF.